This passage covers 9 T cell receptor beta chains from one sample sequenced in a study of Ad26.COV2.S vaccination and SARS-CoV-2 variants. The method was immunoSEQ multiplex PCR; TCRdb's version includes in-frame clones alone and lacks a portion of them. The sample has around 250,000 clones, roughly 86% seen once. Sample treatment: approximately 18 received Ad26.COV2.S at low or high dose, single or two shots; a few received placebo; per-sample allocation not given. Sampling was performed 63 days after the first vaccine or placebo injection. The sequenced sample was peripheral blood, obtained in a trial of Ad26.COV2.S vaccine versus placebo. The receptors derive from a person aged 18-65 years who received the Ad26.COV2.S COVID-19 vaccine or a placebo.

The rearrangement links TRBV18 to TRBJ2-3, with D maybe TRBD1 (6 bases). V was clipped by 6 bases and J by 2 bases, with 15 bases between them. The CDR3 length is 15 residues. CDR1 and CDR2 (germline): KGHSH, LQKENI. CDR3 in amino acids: CASSPGAGVTDTQYF. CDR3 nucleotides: TGTGCCAGCTCCCCGGGCGCAGGGGTCACAGATACGCAGTATTTT.

The CDR3 DNA follows: TGTGCCAGCAGTGTTTCCGGGCCAGGGTTTACAGATACGCAGTATTTT. Its protein is CASSVSGPGFTDTQYF. V and J are TRBV2 and TRBJ2-3; a weak D match, TRBD1 (5 bases). The CDR3 runs to 16 residues. CDR1 is SNHLY, CDR2 FYNNEI, per germline. V was trimmed by 4 bases and J by 3 bases, leaving 17 bases between them.

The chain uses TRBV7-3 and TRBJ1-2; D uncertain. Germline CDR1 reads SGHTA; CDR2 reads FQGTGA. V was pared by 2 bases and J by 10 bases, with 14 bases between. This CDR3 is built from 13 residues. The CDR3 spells CASSLGGGRDYTF. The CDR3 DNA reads TGTGCCAGCAGCTTAGGAGGCGGGCGGGACTACACCTTC.

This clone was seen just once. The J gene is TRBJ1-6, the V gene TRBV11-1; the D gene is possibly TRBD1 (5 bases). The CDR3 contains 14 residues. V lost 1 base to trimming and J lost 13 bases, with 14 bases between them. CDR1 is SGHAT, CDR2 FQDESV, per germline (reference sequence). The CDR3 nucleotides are TGTGCCAGCAGCTTAGGGGGGGGACCTTTTCCCCTCCACTTT. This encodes CASSLGGGPFPLHF.

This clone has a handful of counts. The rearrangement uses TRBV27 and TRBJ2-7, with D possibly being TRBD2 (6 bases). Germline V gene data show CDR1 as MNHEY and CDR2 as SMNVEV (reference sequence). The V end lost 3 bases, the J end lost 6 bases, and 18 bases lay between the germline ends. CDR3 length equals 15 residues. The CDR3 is CASSFTGLTTVEQYF. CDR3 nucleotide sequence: TGTGCCAGCAGTTTTACGGGACTGACGACTGTCGAGCAGTACTTC.

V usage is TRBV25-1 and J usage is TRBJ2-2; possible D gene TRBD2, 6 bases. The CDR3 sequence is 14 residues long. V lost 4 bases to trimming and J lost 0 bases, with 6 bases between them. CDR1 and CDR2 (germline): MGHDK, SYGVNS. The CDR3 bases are TGTGCCAGCAGTGGACTAGCGAACACCGGGGAGCTGTTTTTT. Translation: CASSGLANTGELFF.

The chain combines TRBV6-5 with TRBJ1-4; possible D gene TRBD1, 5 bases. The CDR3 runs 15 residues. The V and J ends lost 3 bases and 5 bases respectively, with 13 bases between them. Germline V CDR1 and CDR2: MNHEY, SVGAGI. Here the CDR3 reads CASSYLGVLNEKLFF. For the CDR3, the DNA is TGTGCCAGCAGTTATCTGGGGGTTCTAAATGAAAAACTGTTTTTT.

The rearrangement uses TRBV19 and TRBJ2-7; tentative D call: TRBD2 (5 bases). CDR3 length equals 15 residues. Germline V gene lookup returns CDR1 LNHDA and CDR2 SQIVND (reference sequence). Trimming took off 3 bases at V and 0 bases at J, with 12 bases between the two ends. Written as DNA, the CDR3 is TGTGCCAGTAGTATGACCCGACGGGGCTCCTACGAGCAGTACTTC. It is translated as CASSMTRRGSYEQYF. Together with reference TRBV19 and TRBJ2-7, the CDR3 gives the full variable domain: DGGITQSPKYLFRKEGQNVTLSCEQNLNHDAMYWYRQDPGQGLRLIYYSQIVNDFQKGDIAEGYSVSREKKESFPLTVTSAQKNPTAFYLCASSMTRRGSYEQYFGPGTRLTVT.

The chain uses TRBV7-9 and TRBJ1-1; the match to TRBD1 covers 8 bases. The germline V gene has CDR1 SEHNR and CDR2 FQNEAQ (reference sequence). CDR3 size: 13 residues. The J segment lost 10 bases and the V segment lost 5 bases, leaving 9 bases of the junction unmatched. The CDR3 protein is CASSQGSGGGAFF. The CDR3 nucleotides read TGTGCCAGCAGCCAAGGATCAGGGGGCGGAGCTTTCTTT.